This T cell receptor beta chain was documented in a study of T cell responses to AZD1222 COVID-19 vaccine. The CDR3 totals 18 residues. CDR1 and CDR2 from the germline V gene are SGHRS and YFSETQ. V shed 0 bases, J shed 4 bases, and the junction held 10 bases outside the gene matches. Clones were read by immunoSEQ multiplex PCR, and TCRdb kept only the in-frame ones, dropping some. This sample has 100,000 to 120,000 clones, with around 90% found just once. The receptor comes from an adult in good health. Sequenced material: peripheral blood, taken on day 0 of AZD1222 vaccination. This chain uses TRBV5-1 with TRBJ2-2; 9 bases match TRBD2. In DNA, the CDR3 is TGCGCCAGCAGCTTGGCCGGGTCGGGACTAGCTAGCACCGGGGAGCTGTTTTTT. This gives the protein CASSLAGSGLASTGELFF.